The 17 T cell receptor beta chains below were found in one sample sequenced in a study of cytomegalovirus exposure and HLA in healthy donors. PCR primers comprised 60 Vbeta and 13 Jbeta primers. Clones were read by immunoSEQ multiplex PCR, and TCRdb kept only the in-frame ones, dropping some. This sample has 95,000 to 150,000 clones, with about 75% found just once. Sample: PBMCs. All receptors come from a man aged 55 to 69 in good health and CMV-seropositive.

The CDR3 DNA follows: TGTGCCAGTAGTATGCGGGACCTGCCAGATACGCAGTATTTT. Translation gives CASSMRDLPDTQYF. The chain is built from TRBV19 and TRBJ2-3, with D maybe TRBD2 (6 bases). Germline V gene sequence: CDR1 LNHDA, CDR2 SQIVND (reference sequence). The CDR3 loop spans 14 amino acids. Trimming left V 3 bases short and J 4 bases short, with 11 bases between.

The CDR3 is CAWSRRGGRTYEQYF. The CDR3 bases are TGTGCCTGGTCACGCCGGGGGGGTCGGACCTACGAGCAGTACTTC. The chain links TRBV30 to TRBJ2-7; 8 nucleotides agree with TRBD2. The junction had 11 bases not matched to a gene; V was cut back by 5 bases and J by 2 bases. Germline CDR1 and CDR2: GTSNPN and SVGIG (reference sequence). The CDR3 extends over 15 amino acids.

The DNA for the CDR3 is TGTGCCAGCAGTATCACAGGGATTCCAATGCAGTTCTTC. Translating gives CASSITGIPMQFF. The chain recombines TRBV28 with TRBJ2-1, with D maybe TRBD1 (6 bases). This CDR3 contains 13 residues. The germline CDR1 and CDR2 sequences are MDHEN and SYDVKM. The ends were cut back, 5 bases at V and 12 bases at J, with 17 bases in the middle.

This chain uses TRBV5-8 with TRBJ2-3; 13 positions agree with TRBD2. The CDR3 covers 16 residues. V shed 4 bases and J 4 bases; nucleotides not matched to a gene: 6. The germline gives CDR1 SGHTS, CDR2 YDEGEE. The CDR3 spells CASSQGLAGSSDTQYF. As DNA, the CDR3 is TGTGCCAGCAGCCAGGGACTAGCGGGATCTTCAGATACGCAGTATTTT.

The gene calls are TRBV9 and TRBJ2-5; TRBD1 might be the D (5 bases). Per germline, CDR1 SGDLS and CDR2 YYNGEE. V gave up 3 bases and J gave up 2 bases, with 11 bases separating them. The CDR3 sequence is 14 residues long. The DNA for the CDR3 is TGTGCCAGCAGCGGCAGGGTTGGACAAGAGACCCAGTACTTC. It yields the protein CASSGRVGQETQYF.

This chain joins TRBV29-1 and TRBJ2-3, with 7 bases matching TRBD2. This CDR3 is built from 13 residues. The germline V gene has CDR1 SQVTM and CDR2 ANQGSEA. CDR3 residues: CRPCRGGGDTQYF. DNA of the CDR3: TGCAGGCCCTGTCGGGGCGGGGGAGATACGCAGTATTTT.

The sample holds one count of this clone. CDR3 loop: CASSNQFYEQYF. For the CDR3, the DNA is TGTGCCAGCAGTAATCAGTTCTACGAGCAGTACTTC. This rearrangement joins TRBV11-2 to TRBJ2-7; D unclear. This CDR3 has 12 amino acids. The germline V gene encodes CDR1 SGHAT and CDR2 FQNNGV. V lost 6 bases to trimming and J lost 3 bases, with 9 bases between them.

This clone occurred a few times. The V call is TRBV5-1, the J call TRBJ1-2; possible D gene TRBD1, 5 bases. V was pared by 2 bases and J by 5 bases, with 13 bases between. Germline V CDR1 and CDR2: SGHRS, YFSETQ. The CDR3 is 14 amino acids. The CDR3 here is CASSLQDSSYGYTF. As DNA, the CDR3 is TGCGCCAGCAGCTTACAAGACAGTTCATATGGCTACACCTTC.

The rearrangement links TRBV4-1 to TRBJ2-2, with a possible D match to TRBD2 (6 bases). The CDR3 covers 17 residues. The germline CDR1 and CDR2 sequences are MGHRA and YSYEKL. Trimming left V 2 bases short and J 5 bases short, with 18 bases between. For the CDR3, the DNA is TGCGCCAGCAGCCAATTACGGGACGGAGGAGGGACCGGGGAGCTGTTTTTT. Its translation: CASSQLRDGGGTGELFF.

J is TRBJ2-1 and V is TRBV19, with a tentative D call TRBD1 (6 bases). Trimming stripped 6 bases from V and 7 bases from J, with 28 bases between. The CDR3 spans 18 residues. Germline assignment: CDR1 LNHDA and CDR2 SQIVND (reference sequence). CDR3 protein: CASSSQGGFALNWNEQFF. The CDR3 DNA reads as TGTGCCAGTAGCTCTCAAGGGGGATTTGCATTAAACTGGAATGAGCAGTTCTTC.

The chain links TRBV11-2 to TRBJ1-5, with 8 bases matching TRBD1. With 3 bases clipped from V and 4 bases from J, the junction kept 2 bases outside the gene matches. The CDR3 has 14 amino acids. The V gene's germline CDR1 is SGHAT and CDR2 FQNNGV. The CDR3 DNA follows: TGTGCCAGCAGCTTGGACAGGGCAAATCAGCCCCAGCATTTT. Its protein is CASSLDRANQPQHF.

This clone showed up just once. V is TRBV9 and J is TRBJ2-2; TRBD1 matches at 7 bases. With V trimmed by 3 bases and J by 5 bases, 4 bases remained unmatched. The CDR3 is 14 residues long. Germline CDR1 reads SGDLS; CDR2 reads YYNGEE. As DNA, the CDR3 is TGTGCCAGCAGCGGGACAGGTGGGACCGGGGAGCTGTTTTTT. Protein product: CASSGTGGTGELFF.

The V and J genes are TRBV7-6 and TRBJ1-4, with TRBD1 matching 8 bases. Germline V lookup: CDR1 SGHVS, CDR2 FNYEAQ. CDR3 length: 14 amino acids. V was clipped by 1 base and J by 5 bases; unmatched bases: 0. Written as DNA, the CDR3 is TGTGCCAGCAGCTTAGGGACAGGGAATGAAAAACTGTTTTTT. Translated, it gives CASSLGTGNEKLFF. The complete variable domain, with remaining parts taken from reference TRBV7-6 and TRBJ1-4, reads GAGVSQSPRYKVTKRGQDVALRCDPISGHVSLYWYRQALGQGPEFLTYFNYEAQQDKSGLPNDRFSAERPEGSISTLTIQRTEQRDSAMYRCASSLGTGNEKLFFGSGTQLSVL.

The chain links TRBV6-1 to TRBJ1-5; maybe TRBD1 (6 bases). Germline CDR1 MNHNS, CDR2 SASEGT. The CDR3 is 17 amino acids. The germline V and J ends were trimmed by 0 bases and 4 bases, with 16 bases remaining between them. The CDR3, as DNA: TGTGCCAGCAGTGAAGCCGGCCGGGGGGCGAGGAATCAGCCCCAGCATTTT. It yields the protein CASSEAGRGARNQPQHF.

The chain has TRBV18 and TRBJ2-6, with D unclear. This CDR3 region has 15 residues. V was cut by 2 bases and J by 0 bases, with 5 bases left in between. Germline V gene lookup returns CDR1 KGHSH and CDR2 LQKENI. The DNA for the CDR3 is TGTGCCAGCTCACCATCGAGCTCTGGGGCCAACGTCCTGACTTTC. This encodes CASSPSSSGANVLTF.

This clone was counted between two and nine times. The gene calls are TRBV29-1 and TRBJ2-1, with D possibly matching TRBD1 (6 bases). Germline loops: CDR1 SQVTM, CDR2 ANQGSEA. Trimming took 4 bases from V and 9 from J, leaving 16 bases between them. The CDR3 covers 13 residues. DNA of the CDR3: TGCAGCGTTGCTCCCCACAGGGACGGTGAGCAGTTCTTC. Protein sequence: CSVAPHRDGEQFF.

CDR3: CASSTSGTQYF. The DNA for the CDR3 is TGTGCCAGCAGCACAAGTGGGACCCAGTACTTC. The chain has TRBV5-6 and TRBJ2-5, with unresolved D. Per germline, CDR1 SGHDT and CDR2 YYEEEE. This CDR3 has 11 residues. V dropped 4 bases and J dropped 7 bases, with 8 bases sitting between them.